This T cell receptor beta chain comes out of a study of radiotherapy plus CTLA-4 blockade in lung cancer (dated by TCRdb to 2016 to 2019). With regard to the full study: Among enrolled patients, roughly 20% had an objective response and about 30% reached disease control.

Findings and caveats that apply to the study as a whole: Early dynamic changes in blood T cell clones, together with increased serum interferon-beta after radiation, were reported as the strongest predictors of response. TCR clones derived from tumors expanded in peripheral blood after treatment with radiotherapy and ipilimumab.

CDR1 is given as MNHNS and CDR2 as SASEGT, both from the germline V gene. Between the V and J ends, shortened by 2 bases and 0 bases respectively, the junction contains 7 bases. There are 14 amino acids in the CDR3, from cysteine to phenylalanine inclusive. The only DNA kept is the CDR3, 42 bases in frame from the first base. This clone was seen a few times. Its antigen is still unknown. No base quality information exists; no much larger clone differs at one position. The study tested focal radiation therapy combined with CTLA-4 blockade (ipilimumab) in patients with chemo-refractory metastatic non-small-cell lung cancer. The method behind the library was the immunoSEQ multiplex PCR assay. In TCRdb, the immuneACCESS table is reduced to in-frame sequences with V and J assigned. These tables do not hold every clone; where another copy was compared, an unresolved V gene accounts for under half, and the others remain unexplained. For this sample the table gives about 68,000 clones, of which 79% were detected only once. Of the sample, roughly 10% falls within the top ten clones.

The sequenced sample was peripheral blood, obtained from a patient treated with radiotherapy plus ipilimumab. The receptor was derived from a human donor with non-small cell lung cancer who had a complete response to radiotherapy plus ipilimumab. The chain joins TRBV6-1 to TRBJ1-1; the D segment cannot be called with confidence. The CDR3 here reads CASSEPRLNTEAFF. The DNA sequence is TGTGCCAGCAGTGAACCCCGACTGAACACTGAAGCTTTCTTT.